The clone carrying this T cell receptor (beta chain) was seen just once. The CDR3 extends over 15 amino acids. Per germline, CDR1 LNHDA and CDR2 SQIVND (reference sequence). Trimming took 1 base from V and 6 from J, leaving 14 bases between them. The entry originates in a study of blood T cell repertoires in COVID-19. Study context: Whether acute or convalescent, the COVID-19 samples came from the United States, Italy and Spain.

The table came from immunoSEQ multiplex PCR; TCRdb's copy has only in-frame clones and leaves some out. The table has around 180,000 clones, around nine tenths seen once. This chain connects TRBV19 to TRBJ2-3; maybe TRBD2 (6 bases). Sequenced input: peripheral blood. The TCR sequence derives from a man aged 70-80 years with active or convalescent COVID-19. This CDR3 is CASSIAPSVTDTQYF. As DNA, the CDR3 is TGTGCCAGTAGTATAGCTCCTAGCGTCACGGATACGCAGTATTTT.